The T cell receptor (beta chain) described here comes from a study of T cell repertoires in cytomegalovirus infection. This clonotype was counted a few times. The target antigen is unknown. TCRdb passed the reads through MiXCR, listing each CDR3 protein once. This repertoire shows roughly 300,000 distinct CDR3 sequences, 9.5% found once; its top ten account for 3.5% to 4.5%. Regarding the study as a whole: The cumulative frequency of public TCR beta families distinguished individuals who carried CMV together with the relevant HLA.

This sequence was found in a human donor in good health (CMV status not recorded). Some clones in this sample may be carry-over from other donors' samples. Sequencing was carried out using PBMCs.

CDR3 in amino acids: CASSKSLHPGGETQYF. The CDR3 coding sequence is TGTGCCAGCAGTAAATCCCTTCATCCGGGGGGGGAGACCCAGTACTTC. The chain is built from TRBV6-1 and TRBJ2-5, with 8 bases identical to TRBD2. V lost 5 bases, J lost 5 bases, and 13 bases stayed unmatched. The length of the CDR3 is 16 residues. CDR1 is MNHNS and CDR2 is SASEGT in the germline V gene.